Listed here are 11 T cell receptor beta chains from one sample, sequenced in a study of graft-versus-host responses after intestinal transplantation. The table came from immunoSEQ multiplex PCR; TCRdb's copy has only in-frame clones and leaves some out. The data show under 100,000 clones, 75% to 95% seen once. The sequenced sample was PBMCs, obtained 453 days after intestinal transplant. These receptors were taken from a human patient who received an intestinal transplant, so some T cells may come from the graft donor.

This rearrangement joins TRBV15 to TRBJ1-2; D not resolved. This CDR3 is 12 amino acids long. V was cut by 4 bases and J by 5 bases, with 8 bases left in between. Germline V lookup: CDR1 LNHNV, CDR2 YYDKDF (reference sequence). CDR3 sequence reads: CATSNRYYGYTF. The CDR3 DNA is TGTGCCACCAGCAACCGTTATTATGGCTACACCTTC.

The J gene is TRBJ2-2, the V gene TRBV13; D call uncertain. The germline V gene encodes CDR1 PRHDT and CDR2 FYEKMQ (reference sequence). The CDR3 totals 15 residues. Deletions cut 3 bases from V and 0 bases from J, with 8 bases between. CDR3 protein: CASSLADANTGELFF. Written as DNA, the CDR3 is TGTGCCAGCAGCTTGGCAGACGCGAACACCGGGGAGCTGTTTTTT. Complete variable domain (other parts from reference TRBV13 and TRBJ2-2): AAGVIQSPRHLIKEKRETATLKCYPIPRHDTVYWYQQGPGQDPQFLISFYEKMQSDKGSIPDRFSAQQFSDYHSELNMSSLELGDSALYFCASSLADANTGELFFGEGSRLTVL.

The chain is built from TRBV7-9 and TRBJ2-5, with a tentative D call TRBD1 (6 bases). The CDR3 totals 19 residues. Trimming took 5 bases from V and 2 from J, leaving 27 bases between them. CDR1 is SEHNR and CDR2 is FQNEAQ in the germline V gene (reference sequence). CDR3 region: CASSPQIIKQGADQETQYF. Written as DNA, the CDR3 is TGTGCCAGCAGCCCCCAGATTATTAAACAGGGAGCCGATCAAGAGACCCAGTACTTC.

V and J are TRBV11-2 and TRBJ1-3, with 8 bases fitting TRBD1. Unmatched junction bases numbered 6, after V lost 1 base and J lost 1 base. Looked up from germline, CDR1 is SGHAT and CDR2 is FQNNGV. This CDR3 comprises 17 residues. CDR3 coding DNA: TGTGCCAGCAGCTTAGTCTCAGGGGGCGCGTCTGGAAACACCATATATTTT. Protein sequence: CASSLVSGGASGNTIYF.

The chain has TRBV7-9 and TRBJ2-2; D is tentatively TRBD1 or TRBD2 (5 bases each). The CDR3 is made up of 16 amino acids. V was trimmed by 4 bases and J by 1 base, leaving 13 bases between them. The germline gives CDR1 SEHNR, CDR2 FQNEAQ (reference sequence). The CDR3 here is CASSSPRGGNTGELFF. CDR3 DNA sequence: TGTGCCAGCAGCTCCCCCCGGGGCGGGAACACCGGGGAGCTGTTTTTT.

The chain is built from TRBV5-1 and TRBJ2-2; D not certain. The germline V gene has CDR1 SGHRS and CDR2 YFSETQ. This CDR3 comprises 15 residues. V was shortened by 0 bases and J by 4 bases, with 10 bases between the two germline ends. For the CDR3, the DNA is TGCGCCAGCAGCTTGGAAGGTATCGGCACCGGGGAGCTGTTTTTT. Translation gives CASSLEGIGTGELFF.

The rearrangement links TRBV27 to TRBJ1-6; no reliable D call. V was trimmed by 2 bases and J by 8 bases, leaving 13 bases between them. The CDR3 totals 15 residues. Per germline, CDR1 MNHEY and CDR2 SMNVEV (reference sequence). CDR3 bases: TGTGCCAGCAGTTTAGCCCCTCCATTCCATTCACCCCTCCACTTT. Translating gives CASSLAPPFHSPLHF.

The chain links TRBV5-8 to TRBJ1-1; no firm D call. Germline-derived CDR1 and CDR2 are SGHTS and YDEGEE. This CDR3 comprises 12 residues. V dropped 1 base and J dropped 3 bases, with 4 bases sitting between them. CDR3 in amino acids: CASSLWDTEAFF. The DNA for the CDR3 is TGTGCCAGCAGCTTGTGGGACACTGAAGCTTTCTTT.

This sequence joins TRBV7-3 and TRBJ2-7; TRBD1 matches at 8 bases. The CDR3 has 15 amino acids. V was pared by 0 bases and J by 3 bases, with 4 bases of the junction left unmatched. Looked up from germline, CDR1 is SGHTA and CDR2 is FQGTGA. The CDR3 DNA is TGTGCCAGCAGCTTAACGTTTGGACAGGGCTACGAGCAGTACTTC. This codes for CASSLTFGQGYEQYF.

In the case of this clone: The same CDR3 can be traced to other DNA sequences in this sample. This chain connects TRBV5-1 to TRBJ2-3; D remains unclear. Trimming took 0 bases from V and 1 from J, leaving 3 bases between them. Looked up from germline, CDR1 is SGHRS and CDR2 is YFSETQ. This CDR3 spans 13 amino acids. CDR3 DNA sequence: TGCGCCAGCAGCTTGGGGGGCACAGATACGCAGTATTTT. Amino acid sequence: CASSLGGTDTQYF.

The sample holds one count of this clone. The rearrangement uses TRBV25-1 and TRBJ1-5, with D perhaps matching TRBD1 (6 bases). Germline lookup yields CDR1 MGHDK and CDR2 SYGVNS. Trimming took off 1 base at V and 6 bases at J, with 13 bases between the two ends. This CDR3 spans 15 amino acids. DNA for the CDR3: TGTGCCAGCAGTGAATCGAGGGGACAAAGTCAGCCCCAGCATTTT. Protein sequence: CASSESRGQSQPQHF.